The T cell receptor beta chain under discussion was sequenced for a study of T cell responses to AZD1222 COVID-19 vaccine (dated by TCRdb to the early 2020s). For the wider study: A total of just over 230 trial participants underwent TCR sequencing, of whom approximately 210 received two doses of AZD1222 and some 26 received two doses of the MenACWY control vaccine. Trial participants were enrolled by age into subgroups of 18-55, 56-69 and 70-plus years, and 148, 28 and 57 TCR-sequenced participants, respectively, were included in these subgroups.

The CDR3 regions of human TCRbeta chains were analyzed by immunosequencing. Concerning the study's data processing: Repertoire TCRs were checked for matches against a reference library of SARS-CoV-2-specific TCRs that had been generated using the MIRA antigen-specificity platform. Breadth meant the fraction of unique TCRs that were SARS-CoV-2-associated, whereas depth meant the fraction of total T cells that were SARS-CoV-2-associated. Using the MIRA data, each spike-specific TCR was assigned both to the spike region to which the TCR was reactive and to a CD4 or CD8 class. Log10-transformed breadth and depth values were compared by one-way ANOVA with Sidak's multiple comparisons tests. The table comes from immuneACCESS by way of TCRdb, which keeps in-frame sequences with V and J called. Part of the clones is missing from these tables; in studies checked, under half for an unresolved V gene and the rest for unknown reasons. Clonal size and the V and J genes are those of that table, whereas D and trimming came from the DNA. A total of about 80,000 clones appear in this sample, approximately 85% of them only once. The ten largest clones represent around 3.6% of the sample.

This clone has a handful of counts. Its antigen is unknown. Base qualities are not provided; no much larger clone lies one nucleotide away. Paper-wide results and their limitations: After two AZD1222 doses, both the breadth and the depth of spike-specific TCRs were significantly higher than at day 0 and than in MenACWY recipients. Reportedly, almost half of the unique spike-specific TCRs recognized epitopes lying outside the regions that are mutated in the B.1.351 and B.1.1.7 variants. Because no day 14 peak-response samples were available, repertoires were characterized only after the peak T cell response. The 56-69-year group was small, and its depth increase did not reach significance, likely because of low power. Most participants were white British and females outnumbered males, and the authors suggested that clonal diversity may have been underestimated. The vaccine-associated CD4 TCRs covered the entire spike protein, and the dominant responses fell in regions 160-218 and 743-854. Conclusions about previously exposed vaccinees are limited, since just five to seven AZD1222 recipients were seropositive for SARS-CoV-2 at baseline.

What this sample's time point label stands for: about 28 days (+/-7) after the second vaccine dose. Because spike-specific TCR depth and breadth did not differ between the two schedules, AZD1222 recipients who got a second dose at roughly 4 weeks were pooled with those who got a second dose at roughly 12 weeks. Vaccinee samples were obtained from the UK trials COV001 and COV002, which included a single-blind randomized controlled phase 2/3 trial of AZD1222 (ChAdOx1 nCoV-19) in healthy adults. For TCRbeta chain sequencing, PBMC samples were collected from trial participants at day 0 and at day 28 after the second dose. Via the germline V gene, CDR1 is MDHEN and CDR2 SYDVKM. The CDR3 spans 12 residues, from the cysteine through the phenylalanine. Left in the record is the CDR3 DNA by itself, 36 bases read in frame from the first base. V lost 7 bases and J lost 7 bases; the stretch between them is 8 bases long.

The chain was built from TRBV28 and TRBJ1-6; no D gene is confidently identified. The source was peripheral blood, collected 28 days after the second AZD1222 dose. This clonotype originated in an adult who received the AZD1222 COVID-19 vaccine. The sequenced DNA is TGTGCCAGCAAGGCTGGAAATTCACCCCTCCACTTT. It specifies CASKAGNSPLHF.